This TCR beta chain was retrieved from a study of early T cells in non-severe SARS-CoV-2 infection. Study-level points and caveats: VDJdb matching, biased toward anti-spike CD8 responses, missed private and CD4 specificities.

Unique molecular identifiers were attached to individual cDNA molecules. TCRdb re-called the 5' RACE reads through MiXCR, storing one row per CDR3 protein. The sample yields approximately 110,000 distinct CDR3 sequences, approximately 15% seen once. V was cut by 7 bases and J by 3 bases, with 15 bases left in between. The V gene's germline CDR1 is MGHRA and CDR2 YSYEKL. The CDR3 spans 14 residues. This clonotype was counted at least ten times. Its antigen is not identified. Sequenced input: whole blood. J is TRBJ1-1 and V is TRBV4-1; D possibly corresponds to TRBD1 (6 bases). The TCR sequence derives from an adult who was a healthcare worker with PCR-confirmed SARS-CoV-2 infection or an uninfected control (not recorded which). CDR3 DNA: TGCGCCAGCAACCCCACCGGGACATACACTGAAGCTTTCTTT. The encoded protein is CASNPTGTYTEAFF.